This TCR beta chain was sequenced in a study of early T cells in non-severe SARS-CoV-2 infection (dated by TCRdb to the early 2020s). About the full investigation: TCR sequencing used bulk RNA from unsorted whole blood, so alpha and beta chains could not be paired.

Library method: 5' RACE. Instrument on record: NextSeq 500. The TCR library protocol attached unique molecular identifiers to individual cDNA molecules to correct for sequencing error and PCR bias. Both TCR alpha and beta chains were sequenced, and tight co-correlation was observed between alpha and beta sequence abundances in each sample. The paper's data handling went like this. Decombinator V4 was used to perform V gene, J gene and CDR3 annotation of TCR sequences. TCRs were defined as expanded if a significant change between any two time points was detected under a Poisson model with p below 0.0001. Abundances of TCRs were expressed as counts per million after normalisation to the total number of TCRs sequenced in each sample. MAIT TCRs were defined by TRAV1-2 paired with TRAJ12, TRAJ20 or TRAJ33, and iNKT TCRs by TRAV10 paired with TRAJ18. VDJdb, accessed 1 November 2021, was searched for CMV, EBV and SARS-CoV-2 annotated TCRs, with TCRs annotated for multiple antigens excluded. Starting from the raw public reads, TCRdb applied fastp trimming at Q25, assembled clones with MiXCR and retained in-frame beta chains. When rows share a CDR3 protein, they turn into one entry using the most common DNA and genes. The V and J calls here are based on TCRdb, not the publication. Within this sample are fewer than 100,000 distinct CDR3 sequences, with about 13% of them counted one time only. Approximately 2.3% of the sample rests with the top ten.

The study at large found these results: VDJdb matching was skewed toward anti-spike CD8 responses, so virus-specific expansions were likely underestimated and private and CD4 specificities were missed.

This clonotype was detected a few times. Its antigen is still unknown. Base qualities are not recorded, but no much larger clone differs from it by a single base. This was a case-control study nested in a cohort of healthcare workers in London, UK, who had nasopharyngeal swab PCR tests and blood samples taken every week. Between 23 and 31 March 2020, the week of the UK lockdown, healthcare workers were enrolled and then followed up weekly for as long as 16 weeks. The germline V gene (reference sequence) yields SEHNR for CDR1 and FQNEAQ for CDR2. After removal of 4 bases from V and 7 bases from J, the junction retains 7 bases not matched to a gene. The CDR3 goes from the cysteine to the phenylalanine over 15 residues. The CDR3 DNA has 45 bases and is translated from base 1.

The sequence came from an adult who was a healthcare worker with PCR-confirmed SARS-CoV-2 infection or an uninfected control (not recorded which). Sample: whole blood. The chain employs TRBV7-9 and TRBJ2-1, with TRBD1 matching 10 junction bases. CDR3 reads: CASSSPDRGSNEQFF. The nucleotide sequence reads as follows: TGTGCCAGCAGCTCCCCGGACAGGGGGTCGAATGAGCAGTTCTTC.